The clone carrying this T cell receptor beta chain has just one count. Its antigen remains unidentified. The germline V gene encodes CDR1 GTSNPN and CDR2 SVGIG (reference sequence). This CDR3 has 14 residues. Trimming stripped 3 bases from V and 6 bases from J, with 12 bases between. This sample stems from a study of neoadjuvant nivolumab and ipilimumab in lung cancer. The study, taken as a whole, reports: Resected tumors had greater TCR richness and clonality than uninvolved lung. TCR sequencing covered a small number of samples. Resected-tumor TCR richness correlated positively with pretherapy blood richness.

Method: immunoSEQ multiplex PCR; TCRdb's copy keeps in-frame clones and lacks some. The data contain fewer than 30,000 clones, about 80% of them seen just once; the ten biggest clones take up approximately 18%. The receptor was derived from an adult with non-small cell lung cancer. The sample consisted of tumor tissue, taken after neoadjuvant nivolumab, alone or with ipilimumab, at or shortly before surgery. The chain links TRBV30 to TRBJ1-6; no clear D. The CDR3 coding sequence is TGTGCCTGGAGGTATTGGTCAGGTAATTCACCCCTCCACTTT. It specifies CAWRYWSGNSPLHF.